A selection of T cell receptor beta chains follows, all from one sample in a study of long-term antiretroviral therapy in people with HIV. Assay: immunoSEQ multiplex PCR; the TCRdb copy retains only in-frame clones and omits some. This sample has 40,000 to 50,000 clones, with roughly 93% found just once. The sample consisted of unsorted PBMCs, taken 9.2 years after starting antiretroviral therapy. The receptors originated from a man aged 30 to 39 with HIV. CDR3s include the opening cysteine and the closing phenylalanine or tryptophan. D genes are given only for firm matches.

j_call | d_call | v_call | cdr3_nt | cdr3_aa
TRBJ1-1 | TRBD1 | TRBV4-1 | TGCGCCAGCAGCCATCCTTCACCGGGACAGGGTTTTAATACTGAAGCTTTCTTT | CASSHPSPGQGFNTEAFF
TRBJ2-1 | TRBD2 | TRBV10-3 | TGTGCCACCTGGGAGGGCAGGGCGATTTCTGATGAGCAGTTCTTC | CATWEGRAISDEQFF
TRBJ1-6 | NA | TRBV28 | TGTGCCAGCATAGGTGGGAGTAGGGATTCACCCCTCCACTTT | CASIGGSRDSPLHF
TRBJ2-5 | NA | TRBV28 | TGTGCCACCCTTGGGACTGGGGCGGAGACCCAGTACTTC | CATLGTGAETQYF
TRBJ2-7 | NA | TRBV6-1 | TGTGCCACAGGGGAGGCCCTCTACTACGAGCAGTACTTC | CATGEALYYEQYF
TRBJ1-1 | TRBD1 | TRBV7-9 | TGTGCCAGCAGCCCACCCGGGACAGACAACACTGAAGCTTTCTTT | CASSPPGTDNTEAFF
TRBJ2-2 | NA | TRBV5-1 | TGCGCCAGCAGCTTGGATTGGACATTGAACACCGGGGAGCTGTTTTTT | CASSLDWTLNTGELFF
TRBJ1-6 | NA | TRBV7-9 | TGTGCCAGCAGCTTAGGGCAGGTTAATTCACCCCTCCACTTT | CASSLGQVNSPLHF
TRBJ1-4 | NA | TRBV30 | TGTGCCTGGAGGCTCGGGGGAGCTAATGAAAAACTGTTTTTT | CAWRLGGANEKLFF
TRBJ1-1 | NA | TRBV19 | TGTGCCAGTAGTACCTCGGGAGGCACTGAAGCTTTCTTT | CASSTSGGTEAFF
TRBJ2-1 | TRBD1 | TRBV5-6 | TGTGCCAGCAGCTCCGGACAGGGGTCCAATGAGCAGTTCTTC | CASSSGQGSNEQFF
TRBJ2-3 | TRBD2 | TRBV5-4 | TGTGCCAGCAGCCCCCGTAAGCGGGGGGGCCTCACAGATACGCAGTATTTT | CASSPRKRGGLTDTQYF
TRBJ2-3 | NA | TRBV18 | TGTGCCAGCTCACCGTCCATTACAGATACGCAGTATTTT | CASSPSITDTQYF